These 18 T cell receptor beta chains share one sample of origin, sequenced in a study of blood T cell repertoires in COVID-19. Clones were read by immunoSEQ multiplex PCR, and TCRdb kept only the in-frame ones, dropping some. The sample carries approximately 350,000 clones, about 88% recorded once. Sequencing was performed on peripheral blood. Every receptor here comes from an older woman with COVID-19, enrolled during active disease.

The J gene is TRBJ1-2, the V gene TRBV18; D possibly corresponds to TRBD1 (6 bases). Trimming cost V 3 bases and J 5 bases, with 22 bases left between them. CDR3 length: 17 amino acids. Germline V gene sequence: CDR1 KGHSH, CDR2 LQKENI. The CDR3 here is CASSPRANSGTLYGYTF. The CDR3 bases are TGTGCCAGCTCACCTCGGGCGAACTCCGGGACACTTTATGGCTACACCTTC.

The chain employs TRBV7-9 and TRBJ1-1; D gene ambiguous. There are 14 residues in the CDR3. V shed 0 bases and J shed 10 bases, with 15 bases lying between them. Germline V CDR1 and CDR2: SEHNR, FQNEAQ (reference sequence). The CDR3: CASSLAVAANGAFF. The CDR3 coding sequence is TGTGCCAGCAGCTTAGCGGTTGCGGCAAACGGAGCTTTCTTT.

The chain has TRBV4-2 and TRBJ2-2, with D possibly being TRBD2 (6 bases). Per the germline V gene, CDR1 is LGHNA and CDR2 is YNFKEQ. CDR3 length equals 17 residues. The V and J ends lost 4 bases and 0 bases respectively, with 15 bases between them. This CDR3 is CASSRDGGLANTGELFF. CDR3 bases: TGTGCCAGCAGCCGGGATGGGGGACTCGCGAACACCGGGGAGCTGTTTTTT.

V usage is TRBV30 and J usage is TRBJ2-1, with TRBD2 matching over 10 bases. CDR3 length: 14 amino acids. Germline trimming cut 1 base from V and 5 bases from J; bases unmatched to any gene: 2. The germline CDR1 and CDR2 sequences are GTSNPN and SVGIG (reference sequence). The CDR3 DNA follows: TGTGCCTGGAGTGGCAGCGGGGGGGACAATGAGCAGTTCTTC. Its protein is CAWSGSGGDNEQFF.

The V gene is TRBV5-1, the J gene TRBJ2-3, with TRBD2 matching 10 bases. CDR1 is SGHRS and CDR2 is YFSETQ in the germline V gene. V lost 0 bases and J lost 8; bases outside the gene matches: 6. The CDR3 runs to 15 residues. The CDR3 here is CASSLEAGGHGTQYF. The DNA of the CDR3 is TGCGCCAGCAGCTTGGAAGCGGGGGGGCATGGTACGCAGTATTTT.

The V call is TRBV11-2, the J call TRBJ2-4; TRBD1 is a possible D gene (6 bases). The CDR3 loop spans 13 amino acids. Trimming took 11 bases from V and 1 from J, leaving 12 bases between them. Germline assignment: CDR1 SGHAT and CDR2 FQNNGV. CDR3 DNA: TGTGCCTGGGGGCGAGTGGCCAAAAACATTCAGTACTTC. Translation gives CAWGRVAKNIQYF.

This chain links TRBV19 with TRBJ2-1; 7 positions match TRBD2. After removal of 0 bases from V and 10 bases from J, the junction contained 9 bases not matched to a gene. CDR1 is LNHDA and CDR2 is SQIVND in the germline V gene (reference sequence). The CDR3 has 15 residues. The CDR3 region has the DNA TGTGCCAGTAGTATAGAGGCGGGGGTAGGATACGAGCAGTTCTTC. Amino acids: CASSIEAGVGYEQFF.

J is TRBJ2-7 and V is TRBV19, with 7 bases identical to TRBD2. This CDR3 contains 15 residues. Germline V CDR1 and CDR2: LNHDA, SQIVND (reference sequence). The V and J ends lost 1 base and 2 bases, in that order; junction bases with no gene match: 5. In DNA form, the CDR3 reads TGTGCCAGTAGTATAGTAGGGACTATCCCCTACGAGCAGTACTTC. This translates into CASSIVGTIPYEQYF.

The rearrangement uses TRBV29-1 and TRBJ1-1, with TRBD1 as a possible D gene (6 bases). Looked up from germline, CDR1 is SQVTM and CDR2 is ANQGSEA. Trimming left V 7 bases short and J 1 base short, with 13 bases between. The CDR3 consists of 13 residues. In nucleotides, the CDR3 is TGCAGCGCTACAGGGTCGGCGAACACTGAAGCTTTCTTT. Translated, it gives CSATGSANTEAFF.

The V and J genes are TRBV19 and TRBJ2-7; unclear D gene. Germline V lookup: CDR1 LNHDA, CDR2 SQIVND (reference sequence). V was cut by 5 bases and J by 6 bases, with 17 bases left in between. CDR3 length: 14 amino acids. The CDR3 sequence is CASSLSGLSGEQYF. The CDR3 nucleotides read TGTGCCAGTAGTTTATCCGGTTTATCGGGCGAGCAGTACTTC. The full variable domain, in which reference TRBV19 and TRBJ2-7 provide the parts outside the CDR3, is DGGITQSPKYLFRKEGQNVTLSCEQNLNHDAMYWYRQDPGQGLRLIYYSQIVNDFQKGDIAEGYSVSREKKESFPLTVTSAQKNPTAFYLCASSLSGLSGEQYFGPGTRLTVT.

The chain uses TRBV18 and TRBJ2-7; weak D call: TRBD2 (6 bases). Between the trimmed V and J ends, which lost 5 bases and 3 bases, there was a span of 8 bases. There are 12 residues in the CDR3. Looked up from germline, CDR1 is KGHSH and CDR2 is LQKENI. CDR3 in amino acids: CASSMRGYEQYF. The CDR3 bases are TGTGCCAGCTCAATGCGGGGCTACGAGCAGTACTTC.

The J gene is TRBJ1-2, the V gene TRBV5-1, with D perhaps matching TRBD1 (6 bases). The germline V and J ends were trimmed by 3 bases and 6 bases, with 15 bases remaining between them. The germline gives CDR1 SGHRS, CDR2 YFSETQ. The CDR3 is made up of 14 amino acids. The CDR3 DNA follows: TGCGCCAGCAGCTCCCCTTTCAGGGGAGATGGCTACACCTTC. It codes for CASSSPFRGDGYTF.

J is TRBJ2-7 and V is TRBV4-3; D is perhaps TRBD2 (7 bases). CDR3 length: 18 amino acids. Per the germline V gene, CDR1 is LGHNA and CDR2 is YSLEER. V was shortened by 3 bases and J by 2 bases, with 23 bases between the two germline ends. CDR3 bases: TGCGCCAGCAGCCACGCTACGAGGGGGGGCCCAATTCCCTACGAGCAGTACTTC. Residues: CASSHATRGGPIPYEQYF.

CDR3 coding DNA: TGCGCCAGCAGCTCCGGGACAGGGGGCTATATCGCTGAAGCTTTCTTT. Amino acid sequence: CASSSGTGGYIAEAFF. The chain employs TRBV5-1 and TRBJ1-1, with 12 positions matching TRBD1. Germline trimming cut 3 bases from V and 6 bases from J; bases unmatched to any gene: 9. Germline CDR1 is SGHRS and CDR2 is YFSETQ. The CDR3 has 16 residues.

The rearrangement uses TRBV4-1 and TRBJ2-6; D remains unclear. The CDR3 spans 17 residues. Trimming took off 0 bases at V and 4 bases at J, with 13 bases between the two ends. Germline V gives CDR1 MGHRA, CDR2 YSYEKL. For the CDR3, the DNA is TGCGCCAGCAGCCAAGATCTCCAGCGTCCGGGGGCCAACGTCCTGACTTTC. This encodes CASSQDLQRPGANVLTF.

This clone was observed a single time. This chain links TRBV9 with TRBJ2-3; D is possibly TRBD1 (5 bases). V lost 2 bases and J lost 6, with 7 bases in between. CDR3 length: 12 residues. Germline V lookup: CDR1 SGDLS, CDR2 YYNGEE. The CDR3 is CASSVWGDTQYF. The CDR3 coding sequence is TGTGCCAGCAGCGTTTGGGGCGATACGCAGTATTTT. Combining the CDR3 with reference TRBV9 and TRBJ2-3 gives the whole variable domain DSGVTQTPKHLITATGQRVTLRCSPRSGDLSVYWYQQSLDQGLQFLIQYYNGEERAKGNILERFSAQQFPDLHSELNLSSLELGDSALYFCASSVWGDTQYFGPGTRLTVL.

The chain couples TRBV5-1 to TRBJ1-2; maybe TRBD1 (6 bases). V lost 4 bases and J 3 bases, leaving 22 bases between the germline ends. Germline V lookup: CDR1 SGHRS, CDR2 YFSETQ. The CDR3 contains 17 residues. The CDR3 DNA follows: TGCGCCAGCAGCCCGATAGAGGGGGTTGACAGGTACTATGGCTACACCTTC. Translating gives CASSPIEGVDRYYGYTF.

The chain couples TRBV29-1 to TRBJ1-1, with 7 bases lining up with TRBD1. Unmatched junction bases numbered 10, after V lost 7 bases and J lost 2 bases. The germline CDR1 and CDR2 sequences are SQVTM and ANQGSEA. CDR3 size: 14 residues. The CDR3 region has the DNA TGCAGCGCCCAAAGAGGGACAGCCAACACTGAAGCTTTCTTT. This sequence encodes CSAQRGTANTEAFF.